These 21 T cell receptor beta chains were sequenced from one sample in a study of cytomegalovirus exposure and HLA in healthy donors. The PCR employed 60 Vbeta primers together with 13 Jbeta primers. Sequenced by immunoSEQ multiplex PCR; TCRdb stores in-frame clones only, minus some. Here the sample spans about 160,000 clones, 81% being singletons. Sequences were obtained from PBMCs. All receptors come from a man aged 45-65 years in good health and CMV-seropositive.

The V gene is TRBV6-6, the J gene TRBJ2-7; a weak D match, TRBD1 (6 bases). V was shortened by 8 bases and J by 6 bases, with 17 bases between the two germline ends. Germline V CDR1 and CDR2: MNHNY, SVGAGI (reference sequence). The CDR3 extends over 13 amino acids. This CDR3 reads CASDGTPPAEQYF. For the CDR3, the DNA is TGTGCCAGCGACGGGACACCCCCCGCCGAGCAGTACTTC.

The chain links TRBV29-1 to TRBJ2-5; TRBD1 matches 9 bases. The DNA end lines up better with TRBJ2-7; the J call may be wrong. CDR3 length: 12 residues. Germline loops: CDR1 SQVTM, CDR2 ANQGSEA. The CDR3, as DNA: TGCAGTTACGGGACAGGGACCCACGAGCAGTACTTC. Amino acid sequence: CSYGTGTHEQYF.

This clone occurred once. The chain couples TRBV2 to TRBJ2-4; TRBD1 is a possible D gene (6 bases). Trimming left V 2 bases short and J 11 bases short, with 10 bases between. Germline loops: CDR1 SNHLY, CDR2 FYNNEI. The CDR3 has 12 residues. DNA of the CDR3: TGTGCCAGCAGTGAACGCCCAGGGGTTCAGTACTTC. This gives the protein CASSERPGVQYF.

The V call is TRBV6-1, the J call TRBJ1-4, with D unresolved. Per germline, CDR1 MNHNS and CDR2 SASEGT. The CDR3 consists of 17 residues. Trimming took 2 bases from V and 0 from J, leaving 13 bases between them. The CDR3 protein is CASSETLLQSTNEKLFF. Here the CDR3 DNA reads TGTGCCAGCAGTGAAACCCTATTACAGTCAACTAATGAAAAACTGTTTTTT.

The chain combines TRBV15 with TRBJ1-1, with 7 bases that match TRBD1. This CDR3 is built from 16 residues. V shed 1 base, J shed 3 bases, and the junction held 8 bases outside the gene matches. CDR1 is LNHNV, CDR2 YYDKDF, per germline (reference sequence). CDR3 DNA sequence: TGTGCCACCAGCAGAGGGGCTTGGCAGGGGGACACTGAAGCTTTCTTT. This sequence encodes CATSRGAWQGDTEAFF.

The rearrangement links TRBV6-6 to TRBJ1-2; 8 nucleotides agree with TRBD1. CDR3 length: 14 amino acids. The V gene end was trimmed by 6 bases and the J gene end by 8 bases; junction bases not matched to a gene: 11. In germline, CDR1 is MNHNY, CDR2 SVGAGI (reference sequence). The CDR3 loop reads CASSSTTGGGGYTF. The CDR3 nucleotides are TGTGCCAGCAGCTCAACCACAGGGGGAGGAGGCTACACCTTC.

V gene TRBV4-1 combines with J gene TRBJ1-3, with 7 bases identical to TRBD1. Germline lookup yields CDR1 MGHRA and CDR2 YSYEKL. The CDR3 has 17 amino acids. The V gene end was trimmed by 0 bases and the J gene end by 3 bases; junction bases not matched to a gene: 8. CDR3: CASSQDFGRGFGNTIYF. The CDR3 coding sequence is TGCGCCAGCAGCCAAGATTTTGGCAGGGGGTTTGGAAACACCATATATTTT.

The chain links TRBV21-1 to TRBJ1-5; TRBD1, the D gene given by the table, was not confirmed from the DNA. TRBV21-1 is given as a pseudogene. The CDR3 contains 16 residues. The CDR3 spells CASSKTHRASNQPQHF. Here the CDR3 DNA reads TGTGCCAGCAGCAAAACCCACAGGGCTAGCAATCAGCCCCAGCATTTT.

This clone was seen just once. J is TRBJ2-5 and V is TRBV28; maybe TRBD1 (6 bases). The CDR3 covers 17 residues. V lost 3 bases and J lost 5, with 22 bases in between. Germline CDR1 reads MDHEN; CDR2 reads SYDVKM. CDR3 DNA sequence: TGTGCCAGCAGTTTGGACCTGCAGGGGATCCGTGTGGAGACCCAGTACTTC. Translation gives CASSLDLQGIRVETQYF.

This clone was observed once. This chain links TRBV30 with TRBJ1-2; D may be TRBD1 (5 bases). This CDR3 is built from 14 residues. Trimming removed 0 bases from V and 4 bases from J, with 12 bases in between. CDR1 and CDR2 from the germline V gene are GTSNPN and SVGIG (reference sequence). CDR3 amino acids: CAWSVGGVGYGYTF. CDR3 sequence (DNA): TGTGCCTGGAGTGTAGGAGGGGTCGGCTATGGCTACACCTTC.

The chain combines TRBV10-3 with TRBJ2-7; a weak D match, TRBD1 (5 bases). Trimming left V 1 base short and J 6 bases short, with 10 bases between. Germline V gene data show CDR1 as ENHRY and CDR2 as SYGVKD. The CDR3 covers 13 residues. The CDR3 sequence is CAISELGVGEQYF. For the CDR3, the DNA is TGTGCCATCAGTGAGTTAGGGGTTGGCGAGCAGTACTTC.

This chain links TRBV9 with TRBJ2-1, with a possible D match to TRBD2 (6 bases). Germline V gene sequence: CDR1 SGDLS, CDR2 YYNGEE. Trimming removed 3 bases from V and 4 bases from J, with 11 bases in between. CDR3 length equals 14 residues. CDR3 loop: CASSARGLYNEQFF. Here the CDR3 DNA reads TGTGCCAGCAGCGCTCGGGGGTTATACAATGAGCAGTTCTTC.

The V and J genes are TRBV9 and TRBJ2-3; 12 bases agree with TRBD2. There are 15 residues in the CDR3. Germline V gives CDR1 SGDLS, CDR2 YYNGEE. V dropped 0 bases and J dropped 6; count of bases not matched to a gene: 2. CDR3 nucleotides: TGTGCCAGCAGCGTAGGAACTAGCGGGAGGGATACGCAGTATTTT. Its translation: CASSVGTSGRDTQYF.

The chain links TRBV6-1 to TRBJ1-3; 9 bases align to TRBD1. This CDR3 comprises 15 residues. The ends lost 5 bases at V and 3 bases at J; junction bases unmatched: 5. Germline CDR1 MNHNS, CDR2 SASEGT. The CDR3 reads CASSTGGVYGNTIYF. The DNA of the CDR3 is TGTGCCAGCAGTACAGGGGGCGTTTATGGAAACACCATATATTTT.

With respect to this clone: The junction and the germline gene differ at one end; a read error may be behind it. This sequence joins TRBV7-7 and TRBJ2-5; D is unclear. The CDR3 totals 12 residues. Germline CDR1 SSHAT, CDR2 FNYEAQ (reference sequence). CDR3 coding DNA: TGTGCTAGCAGCCCCCTACAAGAGACCCAGTACTTC. It is translated as CASSPLQETQYF.

The chain recombines TRBV5-1 with TRBJ2-2; TRBD2 aligns across 7 bases. Unmatched junction bases numbered 6, after V lost 4 bases and J lost 3 bases. The CDR3 is made up of 15 amino acids. Germline assignment: CDR1 SGHRS and CDR2 YFSETQ. This CDR3 reads CASSPQGGDTGELFF. CDR3 nucleotides: TGCGCCAGCAGCCCCCAGGGAGGGGACACCGGGGAGCTGTTTTTT.

With regard to this clone: This specimen includes other DNA sequences encoding the same CDR3. The V call is TRBV5-8, the J call TRBJ2-7, with D perhaps TRBD1 (6 bases). The CDR3 runs to 15 residues. Germline values: CDR1 SGHTS, CDR2 YDEGEE. The V gene lost 3 bases and the J gene lost 3 bases, with 16 bases spanning the gap. CDR3 region: CASSSKRGSYYEQYF. The CDR3 nucleotides are TGTGCCAGCAGCTCGAAGAGGGGGTCCTACTACGAGCAGTACTTC.

This clone was detected only a few times. The chain combines TRBV5-1 with TRBJ1-5; 8 bases fit TRBD1. V shed 3 bases, J shed 6 bases, and the junction held 8 bases outside the gene matches. The length of the CDR3 is 15 residues. Germline assignment: CDR1 SGHRS and CDR2 YFSETQ. CDR3 protein: CASSSSGGAGQPQHF. The CDR3 region has the DNA TGCGCCAGCAGCTCTTCAGGGGGCGCGGGTCAGCCCCAGCATTTT.

Only a few counts were recorded for this clone. The chain recombines TRBV28 with TRBJ1-1, with 7 bases that match TRBD1. This CDR3 has 14 residues. Germline assignment: CDR1 MDHEN and CDR2 SYDVKM. V was clipped by 6 bases and J by 4 bases; unmatched bases: 8. The CDR3 DNA reads TGTGCCAGCAGACAAACAGGGGTGGCCACTGAAGCTTTCTTT. This codes for CASRQTGVATEAFF.

The genes are TRBV7-2 and TRBJ1-2; 9 bases are a match to TRBD1. Germline assignment: CDR1 SGHTA and CDR2 FQGNSA. The CDR3 consists of 16 residues. J was trimmed by 4 bases and V by 5 bases; bases with no gene match: 11. The CDR3 here is CASSPRGQGGFYGYTF. The CDR3, as DNA: TGTGCCAGCAGCCCACGGGGACAGGGCGGATTCTATGGCTACACCTTC.

The chain recombines TRBV5-1 with TRBJ1-1; 7 nucleotides align to TRBD1. From germline, CDR1 is SGHRS and CDR2 YFSETQ. The CDR3 totals 14 residues. V trimming: 5 bases; J trimming: 0 bases; junction bases outside the gene matches: 4. CDR3 loop: CASRLTGLNTEAFF. CDR3 nucleotide sequence: TGCGCCAGCAGACTGACAGGGTTGAACACTGAAGCTTTCTTT.